Each of the 20 T cell receptor beta chains below was sequenced from the same sample in a study of CXCR3-negative and CXCR3-positive naive CD8 T cells. In preparing the TRB cDNA libraries, 5' RACE with UMI labels was used. No DNA is given; TCRdb re-called the 5' RACE reads and lists each CDR3 protein once. The sample includes 6,500 to 9,500 distinct CDR3 sequences. Sequencing input: naive CXCR3- CD8+ T cells from blood. Subset: CD45RO-CCR7+CD27+CD95- naive CD8+ T cells lacking CXCR3 (TNR3-). The receptor set was obtained from a human donor in good health. Some clones in this sample may be carry-over from other donors' samples.

V and J are TRBV2 and TRBJ1-1; as DNA is missing, the TRBD1 call by TCRdb cannot be tested. Germline values: CDR1 SNHLY, CDR2 FYNNEI. This CDR3 has 15 amino acids. The CDR3 sequence is CASRPRDTGNTEAFF. The full variable domain, completed using reference TRBV2 and TRBJ1-1, is EPEVTQTPSHQVTQMGQEVILRCVPISNHLYFYWYRQILGQKVEFLVSFYNNEISEKSEIFDDQFSVERPDGSNFTLKIRSTKLEDSAMYFCASRPRDTGNTEAFFGQGTRLTVV.

J is TRBJ1-3 and V is TRBV28. This CDR3 is built from 15 residues. CDR1 is MDHEN and CDR2 is SYDVKM in the germline V gene. The CDR3 spells CASRGDTSSGNTIYF.

The chain combines TRBV12-5 with TRBJ2-5; there is no DNA to check the TCRdb D call of TRBD1. The CDR3 runs to 13 residues. Germline V gene sequence: CDR1 LGHNT, CDR2 FRNRAP. The CDR3 protein is CASVSGVRETQYF.

Frequency places this clonotype as medium-sized (0.01 to 0.1%). The chain combines TRBV19 with TRBJ1-5. Germline V gives CDR1 LNHDA, CDR2 SQIVND (reference sequence). This CDR3 contains 15 residues. This CDR3 is CASSIDSLSNQPQHF.

This clonotype is deemed medium-sized by its frequency. The gene calls are TRBV11-3 and TRBJ2-7; TCRdb calls TRBD1, which cannot be checked without DNA. CDR1 SGHNT and CDR2 YENEEA come from the germline V gene. The CDR3 is 14 residues long. The CDR3 sequence: CASSFPGVGYEQYF.

By frequency, this clonotype is medium-sized. The chain couples TRBV29-1 to TRBJ2-2; TCRdb's D gene call, TRBD2, goes unchecked for lack of DNA. This CDR3 is built from 14 residues. The germline gives CDR1 SQVTM, CDR2 ANQGSEA. The CDR3 spells CSVTTSGDTGELFF.

This chain connects TRBV2 to TRBJ1-1. Germline V CDR1 and CDR2: SNHLY, FYNNEI. This CDR3 is 13 amino acids long. The CDR3 loop reads CASSEALGTEAFF. The full variable domain, with the rest looked up from reference TRBV2 and TRBJ1-1, is EPEVTQTPSHQVTQMGQEVILRCVPISNHLYFYWYRQILGQKVEFLVSFYNNEISEKSEIFDDQFSVERPDGSNFTLKIRSTKLEDSAMYFCASSEALGTEAFFGQGTRLTVV.

Frequency places this clonotype as medium-sized (0.01 to 0.1%). The genes are TRBV3-2 and TRBJ2-1; the TCRdb call, TRBD2, lacks DNA for checking. TRBV3-2 is marked as a pseudogene. The CDR3 runs to 16 residues. CDR3 in amino acids: CAIYWGLAAPQGEQFF.

By frequency, this clonotype registers medium-sized. The CDR3 here is CASSVWSESYEQYF. J is TRBJ2-7 and V is TRBV2. The CDR3 loop spans 14 amino acids. CDR1 is SNHLY, CDR2 FYNNEI, per germline.

Considering frequency, this clonotype is medium-sized (0.01 to 0.1%). The V gene is TRBV29-1, the J gene TRBJ2-1; no DNA is available, so the TRBD1 call from TCRdb remains unchecked. The germline V gene has CDR1 SQVTM and CDR2 ANQGSEA. The CDR3 runs 14 residues. The CDR3 is CSVGVGTQYNEQFF.

Judged by frequency, this clonotype is medium-sized. The gene calls are TRBV20-1 and TRBJ2-1; TCRdb gives TRBD2 as the D gene, but with no DNA this cannot be confirmed. The length of the CDR3 is 15 residues. CDR1 and CDR2 (germline): DFQATT, SNEGSKA (reference sequence). CDR3 sequence reads: CSATTSGPRVDEQFF.

The chain has TRBV28 and TRBJ2-5; the TRBD1 assignment by TCRdb is unverifiable without DNA. The CDR3 spans 14 residues. Per germline, CDR1 MDHEN and CDR2 SYDVKM. The CDR3: CASTWTGGWKTQYF. The complete variable domain, with remaining parts taken from reference TRBV28 and TRBJ2-5, reads DVKVTQSSRYLVKRTGEKVFLECVQDMDHENMFWYRQDPGLGLRLIYFSYDVKMKEKGDIPEGYSVSREKKERFSLILESASTNQTSMYLCASTWTGGWKTQYFGPGTRLLVL.

The CDR3 spells CASSEPSGSYLPINEQFF. The chain is built from TRBV9 and TRBJ2-1; TCRdb outputs TRBD2, but without DNA this stays unchecked. Germline-derived CDR1 and CDR2 are SGDLS and YYNGEE. The CDR3 is 18 amino acids. Combining the CDR3 with reference TRBV9 and TRBJ2-1 gives the whole variable domain DSGVTQTPKHLITATGQRVTLRCSPRSGDLSVYWYQQSLDQGLQFLIQYYNGEERAKGNILERFSAQQFPDLHSELNLSSLELGDSALYFCASSEPSGSYLPINEQFFGPGTRLTVL.

This clonotype is identified as medium-sized (0.01 to 0.1%) from frequency. The chain uses TRBV5-1 and TRBJ2-7; absent DNA, TCRdb's TRBD2 call cannot be checked. CDR3 length: 15 amino acids. Germline V gives CDR1 SGHRS, CDR2 YFSETQ. The chain's CDR3 is CASSLEAAGRDEQYF.

The rearrangement uses TRBV5-1 and TRBJ2-1; TCRdb picks TRBD1, but there is no DNA to check that call. CDR3 length: 18 amino acids. Germline V gives CDR1 SGHRS, CDR2 YFSETQ. The chain's CDR3 is CASSTKSTEPQPYNEQFF.

Here the CDR3 reads CASSDRGPNTEAFF. This rearrangement joins TRBV6-1 to TRBJ1-1; as DNA is missing, the TRBD1 call by TCRdb cannot be tested. Germline CDR1 is MNHNS and CDR2 is SASEGT. CDR3 size: 14 residues.

CDR3 sequence: CASSPRGSGYGYTF. The chain links TRBV7-6 to TRBJ1-2; the TRBD1 assignment by TCRdb is unverifiable without DNA. In germline, CDR1 is SGHVS, CDR2 FNYEAQ. This CDR3 has 14 amino acids.

The genes are TRBV29-1 and TRBJ2-1; TCRdb indicates TRBD1, and absent DNA this call remains unverified. The V gene's germline CDR1 is SQVTM and CDR2 ANQGSEA. This CDR3 is 16 amino acids long. CDR3 sequence reads: CSVEGRQGGSYNEQFF.

V is TRBV29-1 and J is TRBJ2-7; the D gene TCRdb calls, TRBD1, cannot be checked with no DNA. Germline V gives CDR1 SQVTM, CDR2 ANQGSEA. This CDR3 is built from 14 residues. CDR3 in amino acids: CSVEGQGPTYEQYF.

By frequency, this clonotype is medium-sized. V and J are TRBV27 and TRBJ2-2; no DNA is available, so the TRBD2 call from TCRdb remains unchecked. The CDR3 has 15 amino acids. CDR1 and CDR2 from the germline V gene are MNHEY and SMNVEV (reference sequence). CDR3 amino acids: CASSLGTSATGELFF.